The present T cell receptor beta chain was sequenced within a study of OX40 agonist ivuxolimab in advanced cancers. Data came from immunoSEQ multiplex PCR; TCRdb stores just in-frame clones and leaves some out. The sample holds about 76,000 clones; about 91% are singletons and the top ten take around 0.19%. The V end was cut by 0 bases, the J end by 9 bases, with 15 bases between. This CDR3 comprises 15 residues. Germline CDR1 LGHNA, CDR2 YSLEER. Study observations and caveats: At 0.1 to 3.0 mg/kg and by week 6, CD4+ and CD8+ T cells in the blood had expanded clonally.

On this clone: What it binds is not known.

The TCR originated in an adult with an advanced solid tumor such as melanoma, head and neck, liver or kidney cancer. The sequences come from CD4+ or CD8+ T cells sorted from blood, collected in a trial of the OX40 agonist ivuxolimab. This chain uses TRBV4-3 with TRBJ2-1; D unresolved. The CDR3 spells CASSQDRLEIIEQFF. In DNA form, the CDR3 reads TGCGCCAGCAGCCAAGACAGGCTGGAAATCATTGAGCAGTTCTTC.